Listed here are 15 T cell receptor beta chains from one sample, sequenced in a study of metastatic and nonmetastatic thyroid tumors. TCRdb re-called the PCR reads with MiXCR. The table lists tens of thousands of clones, just under 15% of them singletons. Until they underwent thyroid surgery, no patient had received any treatment. Material: blood. These receptors originate from a female donor with papillary thyroid cancer or a benign thyroid nodule (not recorded which). Some clones in this sample may be carry-over from other donors' samples.

This clone is categorized as medium-sized. The chain links TRBV6-2 or TRBV6-3 to TRBJ2-7; D might be TRBD1 or TRBD2, each matching 5 bases. Trimming removed 2 bases at V and 4 bases at J, with 12 bases between. The CDR3 is 14 residues long. Germline V CDR1 and CDR2: MNHEY, SVGEGT. Written as DNA, the CDR3 is TGTGCCAGCAGTTACGTACCGGGACGGTACGAGCAGTACTTC. It specifies CASSYVPGRYEQYF.

This clone has at least ten counts. V usage is TRBV7-8 and J usage is TRBJ2-3, with D possibly being TRBD2 (5 bases). The CDR3 consists of 15 residues. Between the trimmed V and J ends, which lost 1 base and 0 bases, there was a span of 8 bases. Germline loops: CDR1 SGHVS, CDR2 FQNEAQ. The CDR3 sequence is CASSLGGLSTDTQYF. CDR3 coding DNA: TGTGCCAGCAGCTTAGGAGGGCTGAGCACAGATACGCAGTATTTT. Based on the CDR3 plus reference TRBV7-8 and TRBJ2-3, the full variable domain is GAGVSQSPRYKVAKRGQDVALRCDPISGHVSLFWYQQALGQGPEFLTYFQNEAQLDKSGLPSDRFFAERPEGSVSTLKIQRTQQEDSAVYLCASSLGGLSTDTQYFGPGTRLTVL.

This clone was seen repeatedly, ten times or more. The chain employs TRBV6-2 or TRBV6-3 and TRBJ1-4; D gene unclear. The germline V gene encodes CDR1 MNHEY and CDR2 SVGEGT. This CDR3 contains 13 residues. V was trimmed by 2 bases and J by 7 bases, leaving 8 bases between them. CDR3 in amino acids: CASSYVSSEKLFF. CDR3 nucleotides: TGTGCCAGCAGTTACGTGAGTAGTGAAAAACTGTTTTTT.

The V call is TRBV11-1, the J call TRBJ2-1; D may be TRBD1 or TRBD2 (5 bases each). Trimming pared 2 bases from V and 0 bases from J, leaving 11 bases between. The CDR3 runs to 16 residues. Germline V CDR1 and CDR2: SGHAT, FQDESV (reference sequence). The DNA of the CDR3 is TGTGCCAGCAGCTTACCAAAGGGGAGCTCCTACAATGAGCAGTTCTTC. Its protein product is CASSLPKGSSYNEQFF.

This clone was recorded at least ten times. V is TRBV7-9 and J is TRBJ1-1; 8 bases are a match to TRBD1. The CDR3 extends over 18 amino acids. The trim removed 6 bases at V and 5 bases at J, leaving 20 bases unmatched. The germline gives CDR1 SEHNR, CDR2 FQNEAQ (reference sequence). The CDR3 sequence: CASSGGDGTGVYSTEAFF. CDR3 nucleotide sequence: TGTGCCAGCAGTGGGGGGGACGGGACAGGAGTTTATTCGACTGAAGCTTTCTTT. Full variable domain (remainder filled in from reference TRBV7-9 and TRBJ1-1): DTGVSQNPRHKITKRGQNVTFRCDPISEHNRLYWYRQTLGQGPEFLTYFQNEAQLEKSRLLSDRFSAERPKGSFSTLEIQRTEQGDSAMYLCASSGGDGTGVYSTEAFFGQGTRLTVV.

This clone was observed a handful of times. The junction differs from germline at one of its ends, possibly a read error. V gene TRBV24-1 combines with J gene TRBJ2-2; TRBD1 matches 7 bases. Per germline, CDR1 KGHDR and CDR2 SFDVKD. The CDR3 has 16 amino acids. The CDR3, as DNA: TGTGTCACCAGTGAACTCTGGACAGGGAACACCGGGGAGCTGTTTTTT. Encoded protein: CVTSELWTGNTGELFF.

This clone has ten or more counts. The V and J genes are TRBV19 and TRBJ1-1, with a possible D match to TRBD1 (6 bases). Germline V gene data show CDR1 as LNHDA and CDR2 as SQIVND (reference sequence). V gave up 3 bases and J gave up 2 bases, with 10 bases separating them. This CDR3 has 14 residues. The CDR3 spells CASSIRGGNTEAFF. The CDR3 DNA reads as TGTGCCAGTAGTATTAGAGGGGGAAACACTGAAGCTTTCTTT.

V is TRBV30 and J is TRBJ1-6, with a weak D call TRBD1 (6 bases). The CDR3 runs to 12 residues. V lost 4 bases and J lost 10, with 11 bases in between. CDR1 and CDR2 from the germline V gene are GTSNPN and SVGIG (reference sequence). CDR3 sequence reads: CAWKQGGSPLHF. CDR3 in DNA: TGTGCCTGGAAACAGGGAGGGTCACCCCTCCACTTT.

For this clone: The junction departs from the called germline gene at one end, perhaps through a read error. The V and J genes are TRBV7-2 and TRBJ1-3; D ambiguous. The CDR3 contains 15 residues. Per the germline V gene, CDR1 is SGHTA and CDR2 is FQGNSA. This CDR3 reads CTSSPDNSRGNTIYF. DNA of the CDR3: TGCACCAGCAGTCCCGACAATTCTCGCGGAAACACCATATATTTT.

This clone was counted ten times or more. The genes are TRBV12-3 or TRBV12-4 and TRBJ1-2, with D perhaps TRBD1 (6 bases). The V and J ends lost 5 bases and 2 bases respectively, with 15 bases between them. This CDR3 is built from 15 residues. CDR3 loop: CASSPQGTINYGYTF. The CDR3, as DNA: TGTGCCAGCAGTCCTCAGGGGACTATAAACTATGGCTACACCTTC.

This clone was counted many times. The CDR3, as DNA: TGTGCCAGCAGCTCCAGTGGTAGCGGGGCCTTCAATGAGCAGTTCTTC. It encodes CASSSSGSGAFNEQFF. J is TRBJ2-1 and V is TRBV9, with 8 positions matching TRBD2. Per the germline V gene, CDR1 is SGDLS and CDR2 is YYNGEE. With V trimmed by 4 bases and J by 6 bases, 12 bases remained unmatched. CDR3 length equals 16 residues.

This clone was picked up many times. The gene calls are TRBV6-1 and TRBJ2-1; possibly TRBD2 for D (6 bases). This CDR3 region has 11 residues. Germline-derived CDR1 and CDR2 are MNHNS and SASEGT. The germline V and J ends were trimmed by 7 bases and 10 bases, with 11 bases remaining between them. Written as DNA, the CDR3 is TGTGCCAGCACCCTGGGGGGAGAGCAGTTCTTC. Its protein is CASTLGGEQFF.

This clone came up a few times. V and J are TRBV6-5 and TRBJ2-5; D is perhaps TRBD2 (6 bases). The V gene's germline CDR1 is MNHEY and CDR2 SVGAGI. CDR3 size: 12 residues. Trimming removed 6 bases at V and 11 bases at J, with 16 bases between. The CDR3 loop is CASSPGWGTQYF. The CDR3 region has the DNA TGTGCCAGCAGCCCAGGGTGGGGGACTCAGTACTTC.

By share of the sample, this clone is medium-sized. V and J are TRBV4-3 and TRBJ2-7; tentative D call: TRBD2 (6 bases). Germline CDR1 is LGHNA and CDR2 is YSLEER. With 4 bases removed from V and 2 bases from J, the gap between germline ends came to 15 bases. The CDR3 totals 15 residues. The CDR3 reads CASSPGGGPPYEQYF. Here the CDR3 DNA reads TGCGCCAGCAGCCCTGGGGGAGGTCCGCCCTACGAGCAGTACTTC.

The table lists this clone with many counts. The chain joins TRBV28 to TRBJ1-4; D is uncertain. Per germline, CDR1 MDHEN and CDR2 SYDVKM. There are 13 residues in the CDR3. Trimming took off 6 bases at V and 4 bases at J, with 9 bases between the two ends. Written as DNA, the CDR3 is TGTGCCAGCAGGAGAACCCTTAATGAAAAACTGTTTTTT. Residues: CASRRTLNEKLFF.